The entry that follows covers one T cell receptor beta chain sequence. Its antigen remains unidentified. No qualities accompany the bases; no much larger clone lies one base away. Spanning cysteine to phenylalanine, the CDR3 consists of 14 amino acids. The kept DNA is CDR3 alone, 42 bases in frame from the first base. The CDR1 and CDR2 encoded by the germline V gene are SGHTA and FQGTGA. V loses 0 bases of germline sequence and J loses 6 bases, and the interval between the two ends is 10 bases. This entry belongs to a study of siplizumab effects on memory and regulatory T cells (dated by TCRdb to between 2019 and 2020). A note on the overall study: The effect of the anti-CD2 antibody siplizumab on alloreactive T-cell subsets was examined in allogeneic mixed lymphocyte reactions constructed from human PBMCs. Broad study findings and their caveats: Among mappable alloreactive CD4+ clones, an average Treg-derived fraction of almost 70% was observed with siplizumab, compared with 26.9% in control reactions. Unstimulated naive T cells appeared more diverse than memory T cells, and naive cells seemed to contribute substantially to the alloresponse. Because sequences below about 10^-5 frequency were poorly captured, only a minor fraction of alloreactive clones could be mapped to unstimulated subsets. Siplizumab significantly reduced the cumulative frequency of alloreactive sequences traceable to unstimulated CD4+ memory T cells. About 80-96% of proliferating CD4+ or CD8+ clones could not be given a naive or memory phenotype. No functional confirmation was obtained for the suppressive function of proliferating Tregs from siplizumab cultures.

Library preparation used the immunoSEQ multiplex PCR assay. Each sample had roughly 100,000 TCR templates assayed by the deep sequencing platform. Genomic DNA extracted from sorted T cells was used for TCRbeta CDR3 sequencing. The study's processing was this. The R programming language was used for the clonal analysis of the TCRbeta CDR3 data. Alloreactive CD4+ and CD8+ clones were identified by comparing unstimulated samples to CFSE-low samples taken after the reaction. Alloreactive CD4+ clones were assigned to regulatory or non-regulatory origin by matching sequences to sorted unstimulated Treg and non-Treg repertoires. What TCRdb holds here is the immuneACCESS table cut down to in-frame rearrangements. Part of the clones is not present; checked against another copy, under half of the missing clones reflect an unresolved V gene, and the others are unexplained. V and J calls and clone size come straight from that table; D and trimming were deduced from the DNA. The sample table holds about 50,000 clones, of which more than 85% were seen once. Clones ranked in the top ten supply 17% of the sample.

Sorted unstimulated T cells and proliferating T cells recovered from mixed lymphocyte reactions underwent TCRbeta CDR3 sequencing. Fresh whole blood from roughly ten HLA-typed healthy donors served as the source for isolating PBMCs. Sequenced material: CD8+ T cells sorted from blood. This chain joins TRBV7-3 to TRBJ2-3, with the D gene call left open. This TCR was recovered from a human donor in good health. The encoded CDR3 is CASSLTSGLDTQYF. The DNA is as follows: TGTGCCAGCAGCTTAACCTCTGGTCTGGATACGCAGTATTTT.